Below, 18 T cell receptor beta chains from the same sample are listed, as sequenced in a study of T cells in localized non-small cell lung cancer. TCRdb keeps only in-frame clones here, not all; method: immunoSEQ multiplex PCR. Of some 30,000 clones in the sample, around 93% were seen once. Sequences were derived from PBMCs, sampled before any cancer treatment. These receptors all come from a man between 40 and 70 years old with stage II lung adenocarcinoma.

The rearrangement joins TRBV23-1 to TRBJ1-1; unclear D gene. TRBV23-1 is filed as an ORF, its function uncertain. With 9 bases removed from V and 11 bases from J, the gap between germline ends came to 10 bases. The CDR3 has 9 amino acids. CDR3 sequence reads: CARTQKAFF. CDR3 nucleotide sequence: TGCGCCAGGACCCAAAAGGCTTTCTTT.

The chain recombines TRBV9 with TRBJ2-7, with a tentative D call TRBD1 (5 bases). This CDR3 spans 14 amino acids. CDR1 SGDLS and CDR2 YYNGEE come from the germline V gene. Deletions cut 3 bases from V and 3 bases from J, with 13 bases between. The CDR3 sequence: CASSAGPQGYEQYF. The CDR3 DNA follows: TGTGCCAGCAGCGCCGGTCCGCAGGGCTACGAGCAGTACTTC.

The table lists this clone with a few counts. V gene TRBV18 combines with J gene TRBJ1-1, with 7 bases lining up with TRBD1. The V and J ends lost 6 bases and 6 bases, in that order; junction bases with no gene match: 7. The CDR3 runs 13 residues. From germline, CDR1 is KGHSH and CDR2 LQKENI. CDR3 DNA: TGTGCCAGCTCGACAACAGGGGCCGCTGAAGCTTTCTTT. As protein: CASSTTGAAEAFF.

The DNA of the CDR3 is TGTGCCAGCAGGGATCAAAGGACCTACGAGCAGTACTTC. Residues: CASRDQRTYEQYF. The chain recombines TRBV25-1 with TRBJ2-7; no definite D call. The germline CDR1 and CDR2 sequences are MGHDK and SYGVNS. V gave up 6 bases and J gave up 2 bases, with 11 bases separating them. This CDR3 is 13 amino acids long.

CDR3 region: CRPLGGEQFF. CDR3 coding DNA: TGCAGGCCCTTGGGGGGTGAGCAGTTCTTC. The chain carries TRBV20-1 and TRBJ2-1; D possibly corresponds to TRBD2 (6 bases). Germline lookup yields CDR1 DFQATT and CDR2 SNEGSKA (reference sequence). This CDR3 spans 10 amino acids.

This chain connects TRBV9 to TRBJ2-1; D is perhaps TRBD2 (5 bases). Per the germline V gene, CDR1 is SGDLS and CDR2 is YYNGEE. The ends were cut back, 3 bases at V and 7 bases at J, with 20 bases in the middle. This CDR3 contains 16 residues. CDR3 DNA sequence: TGTGCCAGCAGCGAGAGAAGGAGGAGCGGTTATAATGAGCAGTTCTTC. Its translation: CASSERRRSGYNEQFF.

The chain combines TRBV19 with TRBJ2-2; no definite D call. Germline V gives CDR1 LNHDA, CDR2 SQIVND (reference sequence). V was shortened by 6 bases and J by 5 bases, with 16 bases between the two germline ends. The CDR3 has 15 residues. As DNA, the CDR3 is TGTGCCAGTAGATCCGGTGTCGTAAAGACCGGGGAGCTGTTTTTT. Residues: CASRSGVVKTGELFF.

The chain is built from TRBV27 and TRBJ2-7, with 7 bases lining up with TRBD1. This CDR3 comprises 15 residues. Germline V gives CDR1 MNHEY, CDR2 SMNVEV (reference sequence). Losses at the gene ends were 6 bases for V and 1 base for J; bases not matched to a gene: 9. The CDR3 DNA is TGTGCCAGCAGGCCGGGACAGCGAATTTCCTACGAGCAGTACTTC. It yields the protein CASRPGQRISYEQYF.

In DNA, the CDR3 is TGTGCCAGCAGTGGAGGAGGGCTCGGTGGCTACACCTTC. Amino acid sequence: CASSGGGLGGYTF. The chain recombines TRBV6-4 with TRBJ1-2; D not certain. From germline, CDR1 is MRHNA and CDR2 SNTAGT. The CDR3 runs to 13 residues. Trimming left V 4 bases short and J 7 bases short, with 13 bases between.

The chain has TRBV29-1 and TRBJ2-6, with D possibly matching TRBD1 (5 bases). Trimming removed 8 bases from V and 0 bases from J, with 8 bases in between. Germline CDR1 reads SQVTM; CDR2 reads ANQGSEA. CDR3 size: 13 residues. The CDR3 sequence: CSFQGSGANVLTF. In DNA, the CDR3 is TGCAGCTTTCAGGGCTCTGGGGCCAACGTCCTGACTTTC.

V usage is TRBV5-4 and J usage is TRBJ2-2, with D maybe TRBD1 (6 bases). V lost 0 bases to trimming and J lost 0 bases, with 6 bases between them. CDR3 size: 15 residues. Germline CDR1 and CDR2: SGHNT and YYREEE (reference sequence). CDR3 nucleotide sequence: TGTGCCAGCAGCTTGGGGACAGCGAACACCGGGGAGCTGTTTTTT. Translation gives CASSLGTANTGELFF.

The chain has TRBV11-3 and TRBJ2-7, with D perhaps TRBD2 (5 bases). CDR1 SGHNT and CDR2 YENEEA come from the germline V gene. The germline V and J ends were trimmed by 1 base and 3 bases, with 13 bases remaining between them. The CDR3 loop spans 15 amino acids. The CDR3: CASSLGVEDYYEQYF. Written as DNA, the CDR3 is TGTGCCAGCAGCTTAGGGGTGGAAGACTACTACGAGCAGTACTTC.

The CDR3 loop reads CASSWGRVDNEQFF. DNA of the CDR3: TGCGCCAGCAGCTGGGGCAGGGTCGACAATGAGCAGTTCTTC. This sequence joins TRBV5-1 and TRBJ2-1; TRBD1 is a possible D gene (5 bases). The CDR3 covers 14 residues. Trimming cost V 3 bases and J 5 bases, with 12 bases left between them. Looked up from germline, CDR1 is SGHRS and CDR2 is YFSETQ.

This rearrangement joins TRBV29-1 to TRBJ2-5; 11 positions agree with TRBD2. Losses at the gene ends were 2 bases for V and 4 bases for J; bases not matched to a gene: 6. This CDR3 comprises 15 residues. Germline V gives CDR1 SQVTM, CDR2 ANQGSEA. Here the CDR3 reads CSVEPSGRFGETQYF. CDR3 nucleotides: TGCAGCGTTGAACCTAGCGGGAGGTTCGGAGAGACCCAGTACTTC.

The gene calls are TRBV29-1 and TRBJ2-3; D is unclear. The CDR3 extends over 12 amino acids. V was clipped by 3 bases and J by 0 bases, with 4 bases between them. The germline V gene has CDR1 SQVTM and CDR2 ANQGSEA. The CDR3 DNA follows: TGCAGCGTTGAGGCTAGCACAGATACGCAGTATTTT. This encodes CSVEASTDTQYF.

In this sample, this clone turned up once. The chain is built from TRBV9 and TRBJ2-3; D remains unclear. The V gene's germline CDR1 is SGDLS and CDR2 YYNGEE. V was shortened by 5 bases and J by 4 bases, with 17 bases between the two germline ends. This CDR3 region has 15 residues. The CDR3 bases are TGTGCCAGCAGTGGGTCGGGCTGGGCCCCAGATACGCAGTATTTT. It is translated as CASSGSGWAPDTQYF.

V and J are TRBV27 and TRBJ2-2, with D unresolved. The CDR3 totals 13 residues. Trimming left V 7 bases short and J 2 bases short, with 8 bases between. CDR1 MNHEY and CDR2 SMNVEV come from the germline V gene (reference sequence). CDR3 sequence (DNA): TGTGCCAGCAACGACTTCAACACCGGGGAGCTGTTTTTT. It specifies CASNDFNTGELFF.

The V call is TRBV7-8, the J call TRBJ2-1, with 12 bases that match TRBD1. CDR1 is SGHVS, CDR2 FQNEAQ, per germline. The CDR3 has 15 residues. Trimming removed 5 bases from V and 6 bases from J; junction bases left unmatched: 5. The chain's CDR3 is CASSRDRGLGNEQFF. The CDR3 nucleotides read TGTGCCAGCAGCCGGGACAGGGGGCTTGGCAATGAGCAGTTCTTC.